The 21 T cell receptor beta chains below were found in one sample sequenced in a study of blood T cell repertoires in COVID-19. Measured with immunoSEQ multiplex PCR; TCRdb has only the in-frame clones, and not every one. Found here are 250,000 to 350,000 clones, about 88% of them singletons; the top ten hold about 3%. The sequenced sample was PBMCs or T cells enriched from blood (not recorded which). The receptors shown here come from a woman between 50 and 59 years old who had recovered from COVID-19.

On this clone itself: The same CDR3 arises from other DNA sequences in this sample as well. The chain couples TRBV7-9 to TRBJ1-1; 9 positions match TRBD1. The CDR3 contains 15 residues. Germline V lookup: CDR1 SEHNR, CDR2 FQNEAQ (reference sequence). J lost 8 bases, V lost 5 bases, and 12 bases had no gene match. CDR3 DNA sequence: TGTGCCAGCAGCCCGGACAGGGGTCGCGGTCCCGAAGCTTTCTTT. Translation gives CASSPDRGRGPEAFF.

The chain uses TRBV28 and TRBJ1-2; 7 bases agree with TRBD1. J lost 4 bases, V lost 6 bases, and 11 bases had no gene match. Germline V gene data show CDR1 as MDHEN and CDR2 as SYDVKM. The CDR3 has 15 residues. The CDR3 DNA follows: TGTGCCAGCAGGGCCGGAGGAGGGGGCGCCTATGGCTACACCTTC. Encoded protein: CASRAGGGGAYGYTF.

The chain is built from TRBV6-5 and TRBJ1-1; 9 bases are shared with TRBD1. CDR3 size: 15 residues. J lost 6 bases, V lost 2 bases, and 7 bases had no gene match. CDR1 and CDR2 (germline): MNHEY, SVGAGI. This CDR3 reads CASSYGDREKPEAFF. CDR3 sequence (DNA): TGTGCCAGCAGTTACGGGGACAGGGAGAAACCTGAAGCTTTCTTT.

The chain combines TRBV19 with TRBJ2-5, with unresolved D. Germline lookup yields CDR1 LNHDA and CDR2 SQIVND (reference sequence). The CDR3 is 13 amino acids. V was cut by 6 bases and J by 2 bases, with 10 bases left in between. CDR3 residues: CASRRQQQETQYF. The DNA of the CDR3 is TGTGCCAGTAGGAGGCAGCAACAAGAGACCCAGTACTTC.

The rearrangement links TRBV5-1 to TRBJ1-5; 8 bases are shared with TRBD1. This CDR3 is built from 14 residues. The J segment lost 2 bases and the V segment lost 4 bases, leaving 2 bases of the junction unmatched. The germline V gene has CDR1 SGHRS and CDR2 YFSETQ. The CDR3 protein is CASSQGQGNQPQHF. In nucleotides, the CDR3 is TGCGCCAGCAGCCAGGGACAGGGCAATCAGCCCCAGCATTTT.

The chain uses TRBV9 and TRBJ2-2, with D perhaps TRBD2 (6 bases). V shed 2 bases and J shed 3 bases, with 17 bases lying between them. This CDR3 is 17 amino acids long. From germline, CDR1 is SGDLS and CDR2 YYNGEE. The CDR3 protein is CASSVSWSGEDTGELFF. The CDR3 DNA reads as TGTGCCAGCAGCGTTTCTTGGTCGGGAGAAGACACCGGGGAGCTGTTTTTT.

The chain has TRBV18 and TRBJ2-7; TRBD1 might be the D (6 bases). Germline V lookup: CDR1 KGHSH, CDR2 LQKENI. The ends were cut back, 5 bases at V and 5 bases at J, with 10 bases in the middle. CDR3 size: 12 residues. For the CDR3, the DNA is TGTGCCAGCTCAGTACAGGGCGACGAGCAGTACTTC. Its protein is CASSVQGDEQYF.

In DNA, the CDR3 is TGCGCCAGCAGACCCGGGACAGGGGGGGCAGATACGCAGTATTTT. It translates to CASRPGTGGADTQYF. V is TRBV5-1 and J is TRBJ2-3, with 11 bases aligning to TRBD1. Germline loops: CDR1 SGHRS, CDR2 YFSETQ. V trimming: 5 bases; J trimming: 4 bases; junction bases outside the gene matches: 6. This CDR3 contains 15 residues.

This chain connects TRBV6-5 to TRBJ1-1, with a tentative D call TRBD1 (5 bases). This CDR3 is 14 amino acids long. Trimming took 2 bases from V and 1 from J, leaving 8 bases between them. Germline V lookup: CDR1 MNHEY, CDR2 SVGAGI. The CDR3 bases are TGTGCCAGCAGTTACCAGGGTGGGAACACTGAAGCTTTCTTT. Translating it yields CASSYQGGNTEAFF.

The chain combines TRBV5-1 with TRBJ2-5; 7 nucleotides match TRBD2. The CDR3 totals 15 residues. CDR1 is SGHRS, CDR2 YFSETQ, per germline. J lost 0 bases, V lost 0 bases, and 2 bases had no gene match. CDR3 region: CASSLGGLNQETQYF. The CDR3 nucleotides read TGCGCCAGCAGCTTGGGGGGACTAAACCAAGAGACCCAGTACTTC.

CDR3 residues: CASSTTGINQPQHF. The CDR3 bases are TGTGCCAGCAGTACTACAGGGATCAATCAGCCCCAGCATTTT. V usage is TRBV28 and J usage is TRBJ1-5; tentatively, D is TRBD1 (6 bases). From germline, CDR1 is MDHEN and CDR2 SYDVKM. This CDR3 is 14 amino acids long. V lost 5 bases and J 3 bases, leaving 11 bases between the germline ends.

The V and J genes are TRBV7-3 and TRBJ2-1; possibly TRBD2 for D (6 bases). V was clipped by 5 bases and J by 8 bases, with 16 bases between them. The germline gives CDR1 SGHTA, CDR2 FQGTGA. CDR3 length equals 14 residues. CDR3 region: CASSPGVRGDEQFF. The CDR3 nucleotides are TGTGCCAGCAGCCCGGGGGTTAGAGGGGATGAGCAGTTCTTC.

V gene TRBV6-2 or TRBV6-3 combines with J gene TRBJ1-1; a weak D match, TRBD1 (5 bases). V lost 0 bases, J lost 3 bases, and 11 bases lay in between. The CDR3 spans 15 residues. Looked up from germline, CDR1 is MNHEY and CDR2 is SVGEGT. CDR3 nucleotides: TGTGCCAGCAGTTACTCGACAGCCCAGCACACTGAAGCTTTCTTT. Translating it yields CASSYSTAQHTEAFF.

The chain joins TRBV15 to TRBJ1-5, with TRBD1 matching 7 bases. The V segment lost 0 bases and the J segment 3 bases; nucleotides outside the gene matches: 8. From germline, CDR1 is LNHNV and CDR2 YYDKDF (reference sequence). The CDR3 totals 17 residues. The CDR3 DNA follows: TGTGCCACCAGCAGAGATTTTAGCGACAGGGTCAATCAGCCCCAGCATTTT. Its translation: CATSRDFSDRVNQPQHF.

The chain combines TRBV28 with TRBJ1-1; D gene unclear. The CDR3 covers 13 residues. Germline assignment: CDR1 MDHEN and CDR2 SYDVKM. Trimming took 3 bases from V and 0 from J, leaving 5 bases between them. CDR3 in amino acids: CASSFVVNTEAFF. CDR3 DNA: TGTGCCAGCAGTTTTGTCGTGAACACTGAAGCTTTCTTT.

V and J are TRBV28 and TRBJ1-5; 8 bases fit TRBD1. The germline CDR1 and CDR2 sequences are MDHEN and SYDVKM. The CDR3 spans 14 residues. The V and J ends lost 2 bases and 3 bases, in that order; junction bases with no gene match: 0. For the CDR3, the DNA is TGTGCCAGCAGTTTACAGGGGGCCAATCAGCCCCAGCATTTT. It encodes CASSLQGANQPQHF.

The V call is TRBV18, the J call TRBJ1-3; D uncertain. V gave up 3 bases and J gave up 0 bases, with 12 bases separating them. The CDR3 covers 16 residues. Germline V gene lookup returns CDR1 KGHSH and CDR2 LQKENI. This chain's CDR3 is CASSPDSGFSGNTIYF. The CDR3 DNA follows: TGTGCCAGCTCACCCGATTCGGGGTTCTCTGGAAACACCATATATTTT.

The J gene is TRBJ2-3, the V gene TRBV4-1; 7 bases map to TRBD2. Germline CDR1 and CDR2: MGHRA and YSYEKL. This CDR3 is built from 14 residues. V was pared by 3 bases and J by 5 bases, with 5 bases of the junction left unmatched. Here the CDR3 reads CASSHRLAVDTQYF. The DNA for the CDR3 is TGCGCCAGCAGCCACAGACTAGCAGTAGATACGCAGTATTTT.

CDR3 protein: CASIPTSYNEQFF. In DNA, the CDR3 is TGTGCCAGCATCCCTACCTCCTACAATGAGCAGTTCTTC. V is TRBV2 and J is TRBJ2-1; no clear D gene. V lost 7 bases, J lost 0 bases, and 7 bases lay in between. This CDR3 region has 13 residues. The germline gives CDR1 SNHLY, CDR2 FYNNEI.

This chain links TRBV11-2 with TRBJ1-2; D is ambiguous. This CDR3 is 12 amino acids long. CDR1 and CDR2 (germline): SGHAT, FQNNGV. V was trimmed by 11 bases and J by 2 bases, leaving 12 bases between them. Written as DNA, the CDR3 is TGTGCCGCTAGCGGGAGAAACTATGGCTACACCTTC. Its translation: CAASGRNYGYTF.

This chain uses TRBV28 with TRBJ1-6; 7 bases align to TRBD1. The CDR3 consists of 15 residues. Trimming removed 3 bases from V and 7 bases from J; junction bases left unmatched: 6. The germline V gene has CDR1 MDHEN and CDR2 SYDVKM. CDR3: CASSFWSRGNSPLHF. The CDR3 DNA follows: TGTGCCAGCAGTTTCTGGTCCAGGGGGAATTCACCCCTCCACTTT.